This TCR beta chain derives from a study of beta chain features in type 1 diabetes. General observations from the study: Shortening of TCRB CDR3s, moderate but significant, appeared in all four CD4+ subsets of Type 1 diabetes patients.

There are 15 residues in the CDR3. Per germline, CDR1 SGHTA and CDR2 FQGNSA. V was pared by 8 bases and J by 5 bases, with 9 bases of the junction left unmatched. Details on this clone: What it binds is unknown.

Sequenced material consisted of expressed TCRB transcripts (all of the isolated RNA was reverse transcribed). The data were produced by immunoSEQ multiplex PCR, yet TCRdb's version contains in-frame clones alone and is incomplete. The sample comprises roughly 700,000 clones, around an eighth of which are singletons, and approximately 0.02% rests with the top ten. The sequence was collected from a man younger than 30 with type 1 diabetes. The gene calls are TRBV7-2 and TRBJ2-5; 12 bases fit TRBD2. The sequenced sample consisted of naive CD4+ T cells from blood. CDR3: CASETSGGLRETQYF. CDR3 bases: TGTGCCAGCGAGACTAGCGGGGGCCTCCGGGAGACCCAGTACTTC.